A single T cell receptor (beta chain) is shown here with its context. Its target is not known. Second-dose recipients at about 4 or about 12 weeks were treated as one pooled group. This CDR3 spans 16 amino acids. CDR1 MNHEY and CDR2 SVGEGT come from the germline V gene. Trimming at V came to 5 bases and at J to 0 bases, leaving 6 bases not matched to a gene. The data were produced by immunoSEQ multiplex PCR, yet TCRdb's version contains in-frame clones alone and is incomplete. The sample gives nearly 110,000 clones, approximately 92% of which show up once; more than 8% is in the top ten. The data stem from a study of T cell responses to AZD1222 COVID-19 vaccine. Regarding the study as a whole: The repertoires were collected only after the peak T cell response. White British people made up most donors, females outnumbered males, and clonal diversity was possibly underestimated.

This TCR derives from an adult who received the AZD1222 COVID-19 vaccine. This sequence joins TRBV6-2 or TRBV6-3 and TRBJ2-1; 8 positions agree with TRBD2. The material sequenced was peripheral blood, taken 28 days after the second AZD1222 dose. The CDR3 here is CASSDLAGSSYNEQFF. CDR3 DNA: TGTGCCAGCAGTGACTTAGCGGGGAGCTCCTACAATGAGCAGTTCTTC.